This TCR beta chain was found in a study of blood T cell repertoires in COVID-19. The overall study: Collection of acute and convalescent COVID-19 samples took place in the United States, Italy and Spain. From T cells, B-cell-depleted T cells, or PBMCs came the material, which was cDNA or gDNA.

Original processing notes: Nucleated cell counts were estimated from reference gene primer amplification. The data were produced by immunoSEQ multiplex PCR, yet TCRdb's version contains in-frame clones alone and is incomplete. V and J calls and clone size are as listed in that table; D and trimming were resolved from the DNA. This repertoire shows 450,000 to 500,000 clones, 80% to 90% found once; its top ten account for approximately 3%. V was clipped by 3 bases and J by 11 bases; unmatched bases: 11. Looked up from germline, CDR1 is SGHTA and CDR2 is FQGTGA. CDR3 size: 15 residues. This TCR derives from a human donor in a cohort sampled during active COVID-19. The chain is built from TRBV7-3 and TRBJ2-1; 9 positions agree with TRBD2. The specimen sequenced was peripheral blood. The DNA of the CDR3 is TGTGCCAGCAGCTTCGCCCCGACTAGCGGAACACAGCAGTTCTTC. Translation: CASSFAPTSGTQQFF. Full variable domain (outside the CDR3, taken from reference TRBV7-3 and TRBJ2-1): GAGVSQTPSNKVTEKGKYVELRCDPISGHTALYWYRQSLGQGPEFLIYFQGTGAADDSGLPNDRFFAVRPEGSVSTLKIQRTERGDSAVYLCASSFAPTSGTQQFFGPGTRLTVL.